One and the same sample provided the 10 T cell receptor beta chains below, sequenced in a study of beta chain features in type 1 diabetes. Study outcomes and limitations: Shorter TCRB CDR3s, moderately but significantly so, were found in Type 1 diabetes patients in all four CD4+ subsets.

Expressed TCRB transcripts were sequenced after all isolated RNA was converted to cDNA. Generated by immunoSEQ multiplex PCR, the TCRdb table keeps only in-frame clones and is missing some. The repertoire includes about 230,000 clones, 16% of them detected once, and about 0.092% sits in the top ten. These receptors lack a known antigen. Sequenced input: naive CD4+ T cells from blood. The receptor source for this set is a man aged 25 to 45 with type 1 diabetes.

This chain connects TRBV15 to TRBJ2-7; 10 bases align to TRBD1. Per germline, CDR1 LNHNV and CDR2 YYDKDF (reference sequence). V lost 3 bases, J lost 2 bases, and 1 base stayed unmatched. This CDR3 contains 14 residues. The CDR3 is CATSRDRGAYEQYF. The CDR3 region has the DNA TGTGCCACCAGCAGGGACAGGGGGGCCTACGAGCAGTACTTC.

The V gene is TRBV18, the J gene TRBJ2-3; D is undetermined. The germline CDR1 and CDR2 sequences are KGHSH and LQKENI. Deletions cut 1 base from V and 2 bases from J, with 4 bases between. The CDR3 contains 13 residues. The CDR3 is CASSPRNTDTQYF. DNA of the CDR3: TGTGCCAGCTCACCACGTAACACAGATACGCAGTATTTT.

This clone came up a few times. J is TRBJ2-1 and V is TRBV4-1; 7 bases are shared with TRBD2. The CDR3 contains 15 residues. The germline V gene encodes CDR1 MGHRA and CDR2 YSYEKL. Trimming took 1 base from V and 7 from J; bases not matched to a gene: 7. The CDR3 DNA is TGCGCCAGCAGCCAAGGGCTAGCGGATAGGAATGAGCAGTTCTTC. Protein: CASSQGLADRNEQFF.

In its sample, this clone was seen a few times. V usage is TRBV7-9 and J usage is TRBJ2-7, with TRBD1 matching over 8 bases. Germline V gene sequence: CDR1 SEHNR, CDR2 FQNEAQ (reference sequence). The CDR3 spans 14 residues. With 6 bases clipped from V and 6 bases from J, the junction kept 10 bases outside the gene matches. In DNA form, the CDR3 reads TGTGCCAGCAGGCAGACAGGGGATGGGTCCGAGCAGTACTTC. The encoded protein is CASRQTGDGSEQYF.

V usage is TRBV30 and J usage is TRBJ2-3, with D tentatively TRBD1 or TRBD2 (6 bases each). Looked up from germline, CDR1 is GTSNPN and CDR2 is SVGIG (reference sequence). The V end was cut by 3 bases, the J end by 1 base, with 8 bases between. This CDR3 has 13 residues. CDR3 region: CAWRGGGTDTQYF. As DNA, the CDR3 is TGTGCCTGGAGGGGGGGCGGCACAGATACGCAGTATTTT.

J is TRBJ2-3 and V is TRBV29-1, with D uncertain. V was shortened by 6 bases and J by 4 bases, with 11 bases between the two germline ends. Per the germline V gene, CDR1 is SQVTM and CDR2 is ANQGSEA. CDR3 size: 12 residues. As DNA, the CDR3 is TGCAGCGTCAGAACGGAACCAGATACGCAGTATTTT. The encoded protein is CSVRTEPDTQYF.

The table lists this clone with a few counts. The chain combines TRBV9 with TRBJ2-1; 9 nucleotides line up with TRBD2. CDR3 size: 20 residues. In germline, CDR1 is SGDLS, CDR2 YYNGEE. With 0 bases clipped from V and 1 base from J, the junction kept 14 bases outside the gene matches. The chain's CDR3 is CASSVGLGSGSVTSYNEQFF. CDR3 DNA sequence: TGTGCCAGCAGCGTAGGACTGGGTAGCGGGAGCGTTACATCCTACAATGAGCAGTTCTTC.

DNA of the CDR3: TGCAGCGTTGCTCGACAGAGCGAAGCTTTCTTT. It encodes CSVARQSEAFF. The chain links TRBV29-1 to TRBJ1-1, with D perhaps TRBD1 (5 bases). The V end was cut by 4 bases, the J end by 8 bases, with 11 bases between. The CDR3 loop spans 11 amino acids. CDR1 is SQVTM, CDR2 ANQGSEA, per germline.

The rearrangement uses TRBV27 and TRBJ2-7, with 10 bases matching TRBD2. CDR3 length: 13 residues. Germline trimming cut 5 bases from V and 6 bases from J; bases unmatched to any gene: 4. From germline, CDR1 is MNHEY and CDR2 SMNVEV (reference sequence). The CDR3 DNA is TGTGCCAGCAGTCTAGCGGGAGAAGCCGAGCAGTACTTC. This codes for CASSLAGEAEQYF.

This clone was seen a few times. The rearrangement joins TRBV10-3 to TRBJ2-1; 8 bases align to TRBD2. Germline values: CDR1 ENHRY, CDR2 SYGVKD. This CDR3 is 21 amino acids long. V gave up 2 bases and J gave up 4 bases; unmatched junction bases: 22. The CDR3 DNA reads TGTGCCATCAGTGAGCATCAGGACCGACTTAGCGGGGATGAAGGATACAATGAGCAGTTCTTC. Its protein is CAISEHQDRLSGDEGYNEQFF.